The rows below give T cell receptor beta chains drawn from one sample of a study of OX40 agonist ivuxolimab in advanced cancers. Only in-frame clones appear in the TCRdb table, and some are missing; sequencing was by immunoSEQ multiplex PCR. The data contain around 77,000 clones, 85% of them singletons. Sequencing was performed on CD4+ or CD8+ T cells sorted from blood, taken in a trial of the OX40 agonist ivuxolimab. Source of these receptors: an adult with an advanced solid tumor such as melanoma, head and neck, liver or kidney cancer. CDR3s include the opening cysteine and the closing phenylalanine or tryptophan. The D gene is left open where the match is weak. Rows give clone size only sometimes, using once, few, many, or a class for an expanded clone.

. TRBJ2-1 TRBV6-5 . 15 TGTGCCAGCAGTTCCATCGGGGTAGCCAACAATGAGCAGTTCTTC CASSSIGVANNEQFF
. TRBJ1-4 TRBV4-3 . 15 TGCGCCAGCAGCCAAGACGGACAAATTAATGAAAAACTGTTTTTT CASSQDGQINEKLFF
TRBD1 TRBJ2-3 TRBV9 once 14 TGTGCCAGCAGCGGGGCCCAGGGGGCGGATACGCAGTATTTT CASSGAQGADTQYF
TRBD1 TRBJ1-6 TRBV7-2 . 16 TGTGCCAGCAGCCCACAGGGGAGCTCCTATAATTCACCCCTCCACTTT CASSPQGSSYNSPLHF
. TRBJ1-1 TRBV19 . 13 TGTGCCAGTAAAGACCGAATGAACACTGAAGCTTTCTTT CASKDRMNTEAFF
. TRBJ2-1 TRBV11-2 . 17 TGTGCCAGCAGTTTAAGGGCGGGGTTAAGCTCCTACAATGAGCAGTTCTTC CASSLRAGLSSYNEQFF
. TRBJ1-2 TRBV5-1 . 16 TGCGCCAGCAGCTCCCCGGAGGGTTTGACTCCCTATGGCTACACCTTC CASSSPEGLTPYGYTF
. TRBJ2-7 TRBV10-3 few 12 TGTGCCATCAGGGCCTCTCCCGACGAGCAGTACTTC CAIRASPDEQYF
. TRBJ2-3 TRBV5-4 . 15 TGTGCCAGCAGCTTGGAACAGGGAGGACCAGATACGCAGTATTTT CASSLEQGGPDTQYF
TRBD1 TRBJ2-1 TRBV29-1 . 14 TGCAGCGGGGGACAGGGAGGAGGGGACTATGAGCAGTTCTTC CSGGQGGGDYEQFF
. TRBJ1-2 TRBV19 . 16 TGTGCCAGTAGGAGAGGGACAATTGGAGTGACGTATGGCTACACCTTC CASRRGTIGVTYGYTF
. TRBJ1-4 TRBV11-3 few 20 TGTGCCAGCAGCTTAGCGGTGGGGTACAGGGCTGTGGTAACTAATGAAAAACTGTTTTTT CASSLAVGYRAVVTNEKLFF
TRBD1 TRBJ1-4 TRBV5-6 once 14 TGTGCCAGCAGCAGGACAGGGTACGTTGAAAAACTGTTTTTT CASSRTGYVEKLFF
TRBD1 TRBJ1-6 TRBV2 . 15 TGTGCCAGCAGTGAATGGGGACAGGGGGATTCACCCCTCCACTTT CASSEWGQGDSPLHF
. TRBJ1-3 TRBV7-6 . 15 TGTGCCAGCAGCTTAGAGGCCGGGGCTGGAAACACCATATATTTT CASSLEAGAGNTIYF
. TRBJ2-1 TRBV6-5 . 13 TGTGCCAGCAGTTACGGCTCAGGCAATGAGCAGTTCTTC CASSYGSGNEQFF
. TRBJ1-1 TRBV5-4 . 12 TGTGCCAGCAGCTTGGAGAAAACTGAAGCTTTCTTT CASSLEKTEAFF
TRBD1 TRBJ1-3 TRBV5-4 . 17 TGCGCCAGCAGCCAAAGACAGGGGGTCGACTCTGGAAACACCATATATTTT CASSQRQGVDSGNTIYF
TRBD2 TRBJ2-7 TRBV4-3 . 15 TGCGCCAGCAGCCCTACAGCGGGGGGGCCTCTCGAGCAGTACTTC CASSPTAGGPLEQYF
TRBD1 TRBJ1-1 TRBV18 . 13 TGTGCCAGCTCACCGGGACAGAATAAAGAAGCTTTCTTT CASSPGQNKEAFF
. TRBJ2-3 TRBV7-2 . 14 TGTGCCAGCAGAAGGATAAGGGGAACAGATACGCAGTATTTT CASRRIRGTDTQYF
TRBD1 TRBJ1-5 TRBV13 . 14 TGTGCCAGCAGCCCCAGGGGGATGGGTCAGCCCCAGCATTTT CASSPRGMGQPQHF
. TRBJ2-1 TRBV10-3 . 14 TGTGCCATCATACGGGGGAGCTCCTACAATGAGCAGTTCTTC CAIIRGSSYNEQFF
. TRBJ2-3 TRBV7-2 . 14 TGTGCCAGCAGCTTAGCTGTGGGGCCAGATACGCAGTATTTT CASSLAVGPDTQYF
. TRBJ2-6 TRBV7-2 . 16 TGTGCCAGCAGCTCGACAGGAGGCTCTGGGGCCAACGTCCTGACTTTC CASSSTGGSGANVLTF
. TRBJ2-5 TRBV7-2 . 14 TGTGCCAGCAGCGCGAACCGGGGGCGAGAGACCCAGTACTTC CASSANRGRETQYF
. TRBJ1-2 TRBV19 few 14 TGTGCCAGTAGTATTGAGGAGGTGGCCTATGGCTACACCTTC CASSIEEVAYGYTF
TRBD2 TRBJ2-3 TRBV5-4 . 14 TGTGCCAGCAGCTTAAGACTAGCAGCAGATACGCAGTATTTT CASSLRLAADTQYF
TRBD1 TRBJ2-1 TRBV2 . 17 TGTGCCAGCAGTGAAGGCTTCGGGACAGGGGGCTACAATGAGCAGTTCTTC CASSEGFGTGGYNEQFF
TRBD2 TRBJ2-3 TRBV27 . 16 TGTGCCAGCAGTAGGGGGTCAGCGGGGGGATGGAATACGCAGTATTTT CASSRGSAGGWNTQYF
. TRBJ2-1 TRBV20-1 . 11 TGCAGTGCTAGAGTAAGGAATGAGCAGTTCTTC CSARVRNEQFF
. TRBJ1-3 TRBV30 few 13 TGTGCCTGGAGTGTCAGGATAGCGGACACCATATATTTT CAWSVRIADTIYF
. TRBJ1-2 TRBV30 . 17 TGTGCCTGGAGTGCGACGACGGGGGGCACGGCTAACTATGGCTACACCTTC CAWSATTGGTANYGYTF
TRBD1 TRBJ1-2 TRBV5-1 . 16 TGCGCCAGCAGCCTGGGTCAACCCGACAGGGCATCCGGCTACACCTTC CASSLGQPDRASGYTF
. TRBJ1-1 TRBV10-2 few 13 TGCGCCATAAGATCGGGGGGATGGACTGAAGCTTTCTTT CAIRSGGWTEAFF
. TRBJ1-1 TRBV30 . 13 TGTGCCTGGAGTTTGACAGAGAACACTGAAGCTTTCTTT CAWSLTENTEAFF
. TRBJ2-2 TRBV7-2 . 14 TGTGCCAGCAGCCAGATCGTCAACACCGGGGAGCTGTTTTTT CASSQIVNTGELFF
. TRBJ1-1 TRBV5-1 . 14 TGCGCCAGCAGCTTGCTAGGGTCGAGCACTGAAGCTTTCTTT CASSLLGSSTEAFF
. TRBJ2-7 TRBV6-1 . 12 TGTGCCAGCACTTACCGGGAGTACGAGCAGTACTTC CASTYREYEQYF
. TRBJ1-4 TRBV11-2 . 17 TGTGCCAGCAGCTTAGAAGGCGTCGGTAGGCGGGGTGAAAAACTGTTTTTT CASSLEGVGRRGEKLFF